Sequencing of this TCR beta chain was carried out in a study of early T cells in non-severe SARS-CoV-2 infection. The wider study: The sequenced material was bulk RNA from unsorted whole blood, and its chains were unpaired. Overall study results and limits: VDJdb matches were skewed toward anti-spike CD8 T cell responses.

From the 5' RACE reads, TCRdb called clonotypes with MiXCR, one entry per CDR3 protein. The profile covers under 35,000 distinct CDR3 sequences, with approximately 5.2% appearing a single time and approximately 3.6% taken by the ten largest. This clonotype was detected only a few times. What it binds is not known. Germline V lookup: CDR1 SGHTA, CDR2 FQGNSA. Losses at the gene ends were 11 bases for V and 4 bases for J; bases not matched to a gene: 9. The CDR3 totals 14 residues. The receptor was derived from an adult who was a healthcare worker with PCR-confirmed SARS-CoV-2 infection or an uninfected control (not recorded which). Sample: whole blood. The genes are TRBV7-2 and TRBJ2-1; 9 nucleotides agree with TRBD2. CDR3 nucleotide sequence: TGTGCCGTCCAACCTAGCGGGGCGTACAATGAGCAGTTCTTC. The encoded protein is CAVQPSGAYNEQFF.